This TCR beta chain is drawn from a study of metastatic and nonmetastatic thyroid tumors. Study overall: Where malignant and benign thyroid patients were concerned, repertoires were compared across blood and tumor or nodule tissue.

Germline-derived CDR1 and CDR2 are KGHDR and SFDVKD. V lost 6 bases and J lost 0, with 7 bases in between. This CDR3 contains 14 residues. Thyroid surgery had not been preceded by any treatment in any patient. In the authors' methods: Clinicopathological groups differed in CDR3, with these differences serving to build a distant-metastasis classifier for papillary thyroid cancer. TCRdb re-called the PCR reads via MiXCR. The V and J calls, along with clone size, are taken from TCRdb and not from the paper's own processing. The sample has about 27,000 clones, 13% seen once. Study-wide results and caveats: Significantly greater TCR beta diversity was reportedly found in malignant thyroid tumors than in benign nodules (in blood and tumor).

This clone was counted only a few times. The antigen remains undetermined. The sample comprised blood. This sequence originates from a female donor with papillary thyroid cancer or a benign thyroid nodule (not recorded which). Some clones in this sample may be carry-over from other donors' samples. The J gene is TRBJ2-2, the V gene TRBV24-1; D is unresolved. The CDR3 spells CATSQAANTGELFF. The CDR3 bases are TGTGCCACCAGTCAGGCAGCGAACACCGGGGAGCTGTTTTTT.